This T cell receptor (beta chain) came from a study of blood T cell repertoires in COVID-19. Original methodology: Reference gene primers were amplified, and this amplification served to estimate nucleated cell counts. Only in-frame clones appear in the TCRdb table, and some are missing; sequencing was by immunoSEQ multiplex PCR. D and trimming come from the DNA, and the V and J calls and clone size come from that table. This sample has approximately 130,000 clones, with about 80% found just once. The CDR3 runs 17 residues. The germline V gene has CDR1 SGHNT and CDR2 YENEEA. V gave up 0 bases and J gave up 7 bases; unmatched junction bases: 10.

The chain carries TRBV11-3 and TRBJ2-5, with TRBD1 matching 11 bases. The origin of this receptor is a human donor in a cohort sampled during active COVID-19. Sequenced sample: peripheral blood. CDR3 sequence: CASSLETGTGGTGTQYF. In DNA, the CDR3 is TGTGCCAGCAGCTTAGAAACCGGGACAGGGGGGACGGGGACCCAGTACTTC.